The entry below describes one TCR beta chain. This clonotype has a count of ten or more. Which antigen it targets is not known. No base quality values were provided; no much bigger clone lies one nucleotide off. The sample originates from a study of T-cell reconstitution after alpha-beta-depleted transplantation in children (dated by TCRdb to about 2016). For context, the study as a whole: The study quantitatively tracked T-cell immune reconstitution after TCRalphabeta/CD19-depleted allogeneic hematopoietic cell transplantation in children using TCR repertoire profiling.

Broad study findings and their caveats: Over subsequent months, a decline in hyperexpanded clone frequencies was noted, and after one year, T-cell counts and TCRbeta diversity were mostly ascribed to newly produced T cells. In some patients, the high TCRbeta diversity seen at day 60 was put down to recipient T cells and intrathymic progenitors that had survived conditioning. The apparently early alphabetaT-cell count recovery about two months after transplant was reportedly dependent on only several hundred rapidly expanded clones derived from non-depleted graft cells.

Library creation used PCR. Sequencing took place on an Illumina HiSeq 2500. TCR library preparation used molecular barcoding, with unique molecular identifiers applied to normalize quantification of the TCRbeta repertoire. In-frame beta chains were kept once TCRdb had trimmed the public reads at Q25 with fastp and called clones with MiXCR. Every distinct CDR3 protein forms one entry, paired with its most common genes and DNA. This sample holds about 300,000 distinct CDR3 sequences; about 7.3% were observed only once. The ten largest clones take up over 7.5% of the sample. The meaning of the sample's treatment or condition label: allogeneic hematopoietic cell transplantation with graft depleted of TCRalphabeta T cells and CD19 B cells. The transplant recipients were children given TCRalphabeta/CD19-depleted allogeneic hematopoietic cell grafts. The clonotype originates from a female patient aged 2 to 10 who had a stem cell transplant for Fanconi anemia, so the T cells may come from the graft donor. The starting material was peripheral blood, obtained 360 days after TCRalphabeta/CD19-depleted stem cell transplant.

The bases are TGCGCCAGCAGCCTACAGCCAGGGCCTGGGGCCAACGTCCTGACTTTC. It translates to CASSLQPGPGANVLTF. The chain uses TRBV5-1 and TRBJ2-6, and possibly TRBD1, on 5 matching bases. Cut back by 4 bases and 2 bases, the V and J ends lie 13 bases apart. From a lookup of the germline V gene, CDR1 and CDR2 are SGHRS and YFSETQ. The cysteine opens and the phenylalanine closes a CDR3 of 16 amino acids. Just the 48-base CDR3 DNA is kept, in frame starting at base 1.